Listed here are 3 T cell receptor beta chains from one sample, sequenced in a study of blood T cell repertoires in COVID-19. Measured with immunoSEQ multiplex PCR; TCRdb has only the in-frame clones, and not every one. The table shows tens of thousands of clones, with approximately 90% occurring only once. The sequenced sample consisted of peripheral blood. These receptors were obtained from a man between 65 and 85 years old with active or convalescent COVID-19.

This chain joins TRBV14 and TRBJ2-5, with 12 bases lining up with TRBD2. The V gene's germline CDR1 is SGHDN and CDR2 FVKESK. This CDR3 comprises 19 residues. Trimming removed 5 bases from V and 2 bases from J; junction bases left unmatched: 15. The CDR3, as DNA: TGTGCCAGCAGCTCGTACGCGACTAGCGGGAGAATAGGGCAAGAGACCCAGTACTTC. Its translation is CASSSYATSGRIGQETQYF.

The J gene is TRBJ2-7, the V gene TRBV6-6; D not resolved. From germline, CDR1 is MNHNY and CDR2 SVGAGI (reference sequence). V lost 0 bases to trimming and J lost 3 bases, with 6 bases between them. This CDR3 spans 13 amino acids. CDR3 region: CASSYSSSYEQYF. The CDR3 DNA sequence: TGTGCCAGCAGTTACTCGAGTAGCTACGAGCAGTACTTC.

This chain uses TRBV11-2 with TRBJ1-2, with D uncertain. The CDR3 is made up of 12 amino acids. Trimming cost V 2 bases and J 3 bases, with 4 bases left between them. Germline values: CDR1 SGHAT, CDR2 FQNNGV. CDR3: CASSLQDYGYTF. As DNA, the CDR3 is TGTGCCAGCAGCTTACAGGACTATGGCTACACCTTC.